This T cell receptor beta chain was identified in a study of cytomegalovirus exposure and HLA in healthy donors. General observations from the study: It was confirmed in vitro that a few of the CMV-associated chains were specific for CMV antigens. For most TCR sequences rarity was the rule, although some public TCRs occurred in many donors.

Germline CDR1 MDHEN, CDR2 SYDVKM. The CDR3 has 18 residues. With 3 bases clipped from V and 2 bases from J, the junction kept 10 bases outside the gene matches. Comment on this clone: What it binds is not known.

It was the approximately 130-subject validation cohort, separate from the roughly 700-subject first cohort, to which the donors belonged. Only in-frame clones appear in the TCRdb table, and some are missing; sequencing was by immunoSEQ multiplex PCR. The sample shows tens of thousands of clones, more than 95% of them seen only once. The sequencing sample was made of PBMCs. The V and J genes are TRBV28 and TRBJ1-2; 12 bases are a match to TRBD1. The sequence came from a man aged 18-30 years in good health and CMV-seronegative. The CDR3 sequence: CASSLEGDRGRVNYGYTF. In nucleotides, the CDR3 is TGTGCCAGCAGTTTGGAGGGGGACAGGGGGCGCGTGAACTATGGCTACACCTTC.